These 30 T cell receptor beta chains share one sample of origin, sequenced in a study of Graves' ophthalmopathy and Graves' hyperthyroidism. Amplification of the TCR beta CDR3 regions used RNA transcripts (as template). An opening RT-PCR round employed HTBI primers and preceded a second-round multiplex PCR. TCRdb re-derived calls from the multiplex PCR reads in MiXCR, one entry per CDR3 protein. The top ten hold around 10% of the sample, which has more than 1,000,000 distinct CDR3 sequences, less than 45% seen once. Sequencing was done on a sample of peripheral blood or thyroid tissue (not recorded which). Receptors were obtained from an adult man with Graves' hyperthyroidism.

This clonotype was seen repeatedly, ten times or more. The chain links TRBV5-1 to TRBJ1-2, with 10 bases matching TRBD1. With 4 bases clipped from V and 9 bases from J, the junction kept 9 bases outside the gene matches. This CDR3 region has 14 residues. Germline V gene data show CDR1 as SGHRS and CDR2 as YFSETQ. CDR3 nucleotide sequence: TGCGCCAGCAGCCCCGGGACAGGGGCGTTGAGCTACACCTTC. Translated: CASSPGTGALSYTF.

This clonotype was recorded many times. The chain carries TRBV7-8 and TRBJ1-2, with D perhaps matching TRBD1 (5 bases). The CDR3 covers 13 residues. V was cut by 1 base and J by 5 bases, with 8 bases left in between. Germline values: CDR1 SGHVS, CDR2 FQNEAQ. The CDR3 nucleotides read TGTGCCAGCAGCTTAGTTGCAGGGTATGGCTACACCTTC. Its protein product is CASSLVAGYGYTF. The whole variable domain, remainder taken from reference TRBV7-8 and TRBJ1-2, is GAGVSQSPRYKVAKRGQDVALRCDPISGHVSLFWYQQALGQGPEFLTYFQNEAQLDKSGLPSDRFFAERPEGSVSTLKIQRTQQEDSAVYLCASSLVAGYGYTFGSGTRLTVV.

At least ten counts were recorded for this clonotype. The chain is built from TRBV10-3 and TRBJ1-1; D gene ambiguous. With 4 bases removed from V and 1 base from J, the gap between germline ends came to 16 bases. Germline V lookup: CDR1 ENHRY, CDR2 SYGVKD. This CDR3 comprises 16 residues. DNA of the CDR3: TGTGCCATCAGTGGATTGAGTGGCAGGCCGAACACTGAAGCTTTCTTT. This translates into CAISGLSGRPNTEAFF.

The chain has TRBV24-1 and TRBJ1-5; D may be TRBD1 (5 bases). Trimming cost V 7 bases and J 2 bases, with 17 bases left between them. The CDR3 runs to 16 residues. CDR1 is KGHDR and CDR2 is SFDVKD in the germline V gene. CDR3 amino acids: CATRAGGSRGNQPQHF. Written as DNA, the CDR3 is TGTGCCACCAGGGCAGGAGGCTCCAGGGGCAATCAGCCCCAGCATTTT.

CDR3 nucleotide sequence: TGTGCCAGCCGCAAGGACGGTAACTATGGCTACACCTTC. As protein: CASRKDGNYGYTF. The gene calls are TRBV2 and TRBJ1-2; D not resolved. V gave up 8 bases and J gave up 1 base, with 11 bases separating them. CDR1 is SNHLY, CDR2 FYNNEI, per germline. This CDR3 has 13 amino acids. Filled out from reference TRBV2 and TRBJ1-2, the complete variable domain reads EPEVTQTPSHQVTQMGQEVILRCVPISNHLYFYWYRQILGQKVEFLVSFYNNEISEKSEIFDDQFSVERPDGSNFTLKIRSTKLEDSAMYFCASRKDGNYGYTFGSGTRLTVV.

This clonotype was counted many times. This chain joins TRBV19 and TRBJ1-2; 7 nucleotides line up with TRBD1. The CDR3 has 13 residues. V was clipped by 7 bases and J by 5 bases; unmatched bases: 7. CDR1 and CDR2 (germline): LNHDA, SQIVND (reference sequence). In DNA, the CDR3 is TGTGCCAGTAACGTGGGGGACAGATATGGCTACACCTTC. This sequence encodes CASNVGDRYGYTF.

This clonotype was detected ten times or more. This chain connects TRBV20-1 to TRBJ1-5, with 9 bases fitting TRBD1. The junction had 9 bases not matched to a gene; V was cut back by 5 bases and J by 7 bases. CDR3 length equals 14 residues. Germline lookup yields CDR1 DFQATT and CDR2 SNEGSKA (reference sequence). The CDR3 protein is CSAHPGTGIQPQHF. The CDR3 DNA reads as TGCAGTGCTCATCCCGGGACAGGGATACAGCCCCAGCATTTT.

J is TRBJ2-7 and V is TRBV10-3; no firm D call. There are 14 residues in the CDR3. Looked up from germline, CDR1 is ENHRY and CDR2 is SYGVKD. The V gene lost 3 bases and the J gene lost 2 bases, with 11 bases spanning the gap. The CDR3 reads CAISDEDRTYEQYF. CDR3 coding DNA: TGTGCCATCAGTGATGAAGACCGTACCTACGAGCAGTACTTC.

The sample holds many counts of this clonotype. V and J are TRBV29-1 and TRBJ1-2; the match to TRBD1 covers 7 bases. The V and J ends lost 7 bases and 6 bases, in that order; junction bases with no gene match: 8. The CDR3 is made up of 12 amino acids. Germline CDR1 SQVTM, CDR2 ANQGSEA. The CDR3 sequence: CSDRTGTDGYTF. The CDR3 DNA is TGCAGCGATCGAACCGGGACAGATGGCTACACCTTC.

This clonotype was detected a few times. A much larger clone is a single base away; this may be a read error. The chain carries TRBV12-3 or TRBV12-4 and TRBJ2-7; TRBD1 aligns across 9 bases. V was pared by 6 bases and J by 6 bases, with 3 bases of the junction left unmatched. The CDR3 is 12 residues long. The chain's CDR3 is CASSWTGVEQYF. CDR3 nucleotides: TGTGCCAGCAGCTGGACAGGGGTCGAGCAGTACTTC.

A note on this clonotype: A read error may be the cause here, since a much bigger clone is one base away. The chain links TRBV10-3 to TRBJ1-3, with D uncertain. There are 12 residues in the CDR3. Germline loops: CDR1 ENHRY, CDR2 SYGVKD. CDR3 nucleotide sequence: TGTGCCATCAGTGTAGGGAGAAACACCATACATTTT. It is translated as CAISVGRNTIHF.

Ten or more counts support this clonotype. In DNA, the CDR3 is TGTGCCAGCAGCCCCCTTCCAAGCTCCTACGAGCAGTACTTC. Its protein product is CASSPLPSSYEQYF. V gene TRBV11-2 combines with J gene TRBJ2-7; D is uncertain. Trimming cost V 5 bases and J 0 bases, with 11 bases left between them. The CDR3 covers 14 residues. Germline CDR1 SGHAT, CDR2 FQNNGV.

In this sample, this clonotype turned up many times. The V call is TRBV12-3 or TRBV12-4, the J call TRBJ1-2; D not certain. V dropped 3 bases and J dropped 2 bases, with 10 bases sitting between them. The CDR3 spans 14 residues. In DNA, the CDR3 is TGTGCCAGCAGTTTTGATACCGTGAACTATGGCTACACCTTC. Translating it yields CASSFDTVNYGYTF.

This clonotype was seen many times. The chain's CDR3 is CASSLNTGGGSPLHF. For the CDR3, the DNA is TGTGCCAGCAGCTTGAATACAGGGGGTGGTTCACCCCTCCACTTT. The chain joins TRBV12-3 or TRBV12-4 to TRBJ1-6; 8 nucleotides agree with TRBD1. CDR3 length: 15 residues. Trimming cost V 6 bases and J 9 bases; bases outside gene matches: 10.

This clonotype occurred many times. This chain links TRBV29-1 with TRBJ1-1, with 7 bases lining up with TRBD1. Germline trimming cut 6 bases from V and 6 bases from J; bases unmatched to any gene: 4. Germline-derived CDR1 and CDR2 are SQVTM and ANQGSEA. CDR3 size: 11 residues. CDR3 nucleotide sequence: TGCAGCGTCCCGGGGACAGCTGAAGCTTTCTTT. Protein sequence: CSVPGTAEAFF.

This clonotype was recorded many times. The chain combines TRBV7-8 with TRBJ1-2; 8 nucleotides match TRBD1. V dropped 4 bases and J dropped 8; count of bases not matched to a gene: 9. The CDR3 has 14 residues. The V gene's germline CDR1 is SGHVS and CDR2 FQNEAQ. The DNA for the CDR3 is TGTGCCAGCAGCTCTTGGACAGGGCGTACGGGCTACACCTTC. Translating gives CASSSWTGRTGYTF.

This clonotype was counted ten times or more. The chain joins TRBV29-1 to TRBJ2-2; 7 nucleotides match TRBD1. This CDR3 spans 15 amino acids. CDR1 SQVTM and CDR2 ANQGSEA come from the germline V gene. J lost 1 base, V lost 4 bases, and 6 bases had no gene match. CDR3 region: CSVVLQGRNTGELFF. The DNA for the CDR3 is TGCAGCGTTGTGTTACAGGGGCGGAACACCGGGGAGCTGTTTTTT.

The chain combines TRBV29-1 with TRBJ1-2, with 10 positions matching TRBD1. The CDR3 length is 17 residues. From germline, CDR1 is SQVTM and CDR2 ANQGSEA. After removal of 4 bases from V and 3 bases from J, the junction contained 14 bases not matched to a gene. The CDR3 sequence: CSVVALMTGGYDYGYTF. CDR3 coding DNA: TGCAGCGTTGTGGCCCTGATGACAGGGGGCTACGACTATGGCTACACCTTC.

The table lists this clonotype with a few counts. The chain joins TRBV30 to TRBJ1-2, with TRBD1 as a possible D gene (5 bases). Germline CDR1 and CDR2: GTSNPN and SVGIG (reference sequence). There are 13 residues in the CDR3. Trimming cost V 0 bases and J 4 bases, with 9 bases left between them. The chain's CDR3 is CAWSVGVSYGYTF. CDR3 DNA sequence: TGTGCCTGGAGTGTAGGGGTTAGCTATGGCTACACCTTC. The full variable domain, in which reference TRBV30 and TRBJ1-2 provide the parts outside the CDR3, is SQTIHQWPATLVQPVGSPLSLECTVEGTSNPNLYWYRQAAGRGLQLLFYSVGIGQISSEVPQNLSASRPQDRQFILSSKKLLLSDSGFYLCAWSVGVSYGYTFGSGTRLTVV.

The J gene is TRBJ1-2, the V gene TRBV10-3; D ambiguous. The CDR3 spans 14 residues. Per the germline V gene, CDR1 is ENHRY and CDR2 is SYGVKD. Trimming cost V 10 bases and J 4 bases, with 19 bases left between them. The CDR3 DNA sequence: TGTGCCAGCAATGGGTTAGGCTCCCTCTATGGCTACACCTTC. Translated, it gives CASNGLGSLYGYTF.

This clonotype was detected ten times or more. The chain links TRBV24-1 to TRBJ2-2; D not certain. Per the germline V gene, CDR1 is KGHDR and CDR2 is SFDVKD. This CDR3 region has 13 residues. V shed 8 bases and J shed 4 bases, with 10 bases lying between them. The CDR3 nucleotides read TGTGCCACCAAGGGCAGCTCCACCGGGGAGCTGTTTTTT. Encoded protein: CATKGSSTGELFF.

Note on this clonotype: Given a much more abundant clone one base away, this may be a read error. It is likely a read error, because the conserved phenylalanine at the end of the CDR3 is missing. This chain uses TRBV25-1 with TRBJ2-7; a possible D gene is TRBD2 (6 bases). The CDR3 is 15 amino acids. Germline V gene data show CDR1 as MGHDK and CDR2 as SYGVNS. The V gene lost 6 bases and the J gene lost 6 bases, with 21 bases spanning the gap. CDR3 bases: TGTGCCAGCAGCTTATTGCTGGGCCCCGGGGGCGAGCAGTACCTC. Encoded protein: CASSLLLGPGGEQYL.

This clonotype was counted at least ten times. V is TRBV9 and J is TRBJ1-1, with unresolved D. V was trimmed by 4 bases and J by 1 base, leaving 17 bases between them. Germline V gene data show CDR1 as SGDLS and CDR2 as YYNGEE. CDR3 length: 16 amino acids. The CDR3: CASSPRAGHKNTEAFF. CDR3 sequence (DNA): TGTGCCAGCAGCCCACGGGCCGGGCATAAGAACACTGAAGCTTTCTTT.

The sample holds a few counts of this clonotype. The chain links TRBV20-1 to TRBJ2-5, with TRBD2 identical over 7 bases. The V and J ends lost 3 bases and 1 base, in that order; junction bases with no gene match: 8. The CDR3 loop spans 15 amino acids. Germline CDR1 and CDR2: DFQATT and SNEGSKA (reference sequence). CDR3 residues: CSASSLAEPQETQYF. The CDR3 nucleotides are TGCAGTGCTAGTAGTCTAGCGGAACCCCAAGAGACCCAGTACTTC.

The sample holds a few counts of this clonotype. Compared with germline, one end of the junction differs, possibly owing to a read error. This chain connects TRBV10-3 to TRBJ1-2; D is undetermined. Germline CDR1 is ENHRY and CDR2 is SYGVKD. The CDR3 is 15 amino acids. CDR3 DNA: TGTGCCAGCAGTCAAATCCAGGATCCCATCTATGGCTACACCTTC. This codes for CASSQIQDPIYGYTF.

This clonotype was seen ten or more times. The rearrangement joins TRBV9 to TRBJ2-7; 12 bases are shared with TRBD2. The V segment lost 5 bases and the J segment 2 bases; nucleotides outside the gene matches: 8. The CDR3 is made up of 16 amino acids. Germline CDR1 reads SGDLS; CDR2 reads YYNGEE. In nucleotides, the CDR3 is TGTGCCAGCAGTCACCGGACTAGCGGGGATCCCTACGAGCAGTACTTC. Translation: CASSHRTSGDPYEQYF.

The chain joins TRBV4-3 to TRBJ1-3; perhaps TRBD1 as D (5 bases). This CDR3 is built from 15 residues. V lost 0 bases, J lost 5 bases, and 11 bases lay in between. Germline loops: CDR1 LGHNA, CDR2 YSLEER. The CDR3 DNA reads TGCGCCAGCAGCCAAGAATCCAGGGAGAGAAACACCATATATTTT. Protein product: CASSQESRERNTIYF.

This chain links TRBV15 with TRBJ1-2; D uncertain. CDR3 size: 13 residues. Trimming removed 2 bases from V and 7 bases from J, with 11 bases in between. Per the germline V gene, CDR1 is LNHNV and CDR2 is YYDKDF (reference sequence). The CDR3 reads CATSRSPTAGYTF. The CDR3 bases are TGTGCCACCAGCAGATCACCGACGGCTGGCTACACCTTC.

This clonotype was picked up many times. The J gene is TRBJ2-2, the V gene TRBV7-2, with TRBD1 matching over 8 bases. Germline assignment: CDR1 SGHTA and CDR2 FQGNSA. This CDR3 comprises 15 residues. Trimming at V came to 3 bases and at J to 2 bases, leaving 2 bases not matched to a gene. CDR3 loop: CASSFQGANTGELFF. The DNA of the CDR3 is TGTGCCAGCAGCTTTCAGGGGGCCAACACCGGGGAGCTGTTTTTT.

A note on this clonotype: A much larger clone lies a single base off, so this may be a read error. The V gene is TRBV2, the J gene TRBJ1-5, with TRBD1 as a possible D gene (6 bases). This CDR3 spans 15 amino acids. Trimming took off 5 bases at V and 7 bases at J, with 18 bases between the two ends. The germline V gene has CDR1 SNHLY and CDR2 FYNNEI. The CDR3 protein is CASSYLGQDSQPQHF. For the CDR3, the DNA is TGTGCCAGCAGTTACTTGGGACAAGACTCCCAGCCCCAGCATTTT.